This T cell receptor beta chain was captured by sequencing in a study of blood T cell repertoires in COVID-19. Germline-derived CDR1 and CDR2 are SNHLY and FYNNEI. The CDR3 length is 13 residues. V was clipped by 4 bases and J by 7 bases, with 13 bases between them. The table came from immunoSEQ multiplex PCR; TCRdb's copy has only in-frame clones and leaves some out. The sample shows tens of thousands of clones, approximately 90% of them seen only once. This rearrangement joins TRBV2 to TRBJ1-1; D perhaps matches TRBD1 (6 bases). Sample: peripheral blood. This clonotype originated in a human donor in a cohort sampled during active COVID-19. CDR3 sequence (DNA): TGTGCCAGCAGTGCCGCGAGGGGGGGTGAAGCTTTCTTT. This codes for CASSAARGGEAFF.